This note documents a single T cell receptor (beta chain) sequence. The CDR3 has 15 residues. Germline trimming cut 6 bases from V and 2 bases from J; bases unmatched to any gene: 10. The germline V gene has CDR1 SNHLY and CDR2 FYNNEI. These data belong to a study of shared clonotypes between healthy human individuals. The repertoire was sequenced with immunoSEQ multiplex PCR; TCRdb's copy has only in-frame clones and lacks some. Of roughly 1,600,000 clones in the sample, about 98.5% are singletons; the top ten hold under 0.45%. Specimen: naive CD4+ T cells sorted from blood. The subset is: CD45RA+ positively selected. The sequence derives from a man younger than 40 in good health. The chain carries TRBV2 and TRBJ2-7, with 7 bases matching TRBD1. The CDR3 reads CASRPKTGIPYEQYF. CDR3 sequence (DNA): TGTGCCAGCAGGCCCAAGACAGGGATCCCCTACGAGCAGTACTTC.